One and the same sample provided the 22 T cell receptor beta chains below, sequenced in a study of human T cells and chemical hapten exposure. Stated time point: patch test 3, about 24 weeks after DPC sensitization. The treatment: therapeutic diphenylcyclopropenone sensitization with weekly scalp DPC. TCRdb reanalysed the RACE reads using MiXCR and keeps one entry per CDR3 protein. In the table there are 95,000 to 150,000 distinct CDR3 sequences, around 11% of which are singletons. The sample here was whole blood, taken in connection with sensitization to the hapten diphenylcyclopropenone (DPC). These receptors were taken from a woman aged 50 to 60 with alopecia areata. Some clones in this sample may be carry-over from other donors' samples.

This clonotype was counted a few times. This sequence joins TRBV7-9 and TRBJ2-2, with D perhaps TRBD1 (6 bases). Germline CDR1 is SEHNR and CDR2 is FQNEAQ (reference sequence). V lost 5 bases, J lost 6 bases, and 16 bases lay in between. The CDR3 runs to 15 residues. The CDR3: CASSPEVSGAGELFF. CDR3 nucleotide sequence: TGTGCCAGCAGCCCCGAAGTCTCAGGGGCCGGGGAGCTGTTTTTT.

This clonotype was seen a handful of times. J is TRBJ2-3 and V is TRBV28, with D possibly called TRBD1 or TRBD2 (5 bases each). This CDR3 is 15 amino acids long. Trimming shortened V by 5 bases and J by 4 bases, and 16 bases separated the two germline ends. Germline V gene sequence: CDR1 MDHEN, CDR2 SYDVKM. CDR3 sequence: CASSPGTSKADTQYF. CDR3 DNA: TGTGCCAGCAGTCCCGGGACCTCGAAAGCAGATACGCAGTATTTT.

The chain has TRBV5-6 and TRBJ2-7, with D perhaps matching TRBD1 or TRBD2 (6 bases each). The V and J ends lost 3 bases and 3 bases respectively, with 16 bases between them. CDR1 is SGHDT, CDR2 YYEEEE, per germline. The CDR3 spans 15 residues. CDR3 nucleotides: TGTGCCAGCAGCTCGGTTGGGGGGCATATCTACGAGCAGTACTTC. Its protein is CASSSVGGHIYEQYF.

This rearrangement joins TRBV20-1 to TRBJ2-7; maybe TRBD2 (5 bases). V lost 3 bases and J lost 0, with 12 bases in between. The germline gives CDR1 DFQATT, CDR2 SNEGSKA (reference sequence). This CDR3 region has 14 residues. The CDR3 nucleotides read TGCAGTGCTAGGTCGGGGAGTATCTCCTACGAGCAGTACTTC. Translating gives CSARSGSISYEQYF.

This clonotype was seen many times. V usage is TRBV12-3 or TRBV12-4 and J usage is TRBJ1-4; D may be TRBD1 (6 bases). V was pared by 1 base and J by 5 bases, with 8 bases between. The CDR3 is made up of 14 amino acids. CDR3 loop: CASSLGGTNEKLFF. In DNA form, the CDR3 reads TGTGCCAGCAGTTTAGGGGGGACAAATGAAAAACTGTTTTTT.

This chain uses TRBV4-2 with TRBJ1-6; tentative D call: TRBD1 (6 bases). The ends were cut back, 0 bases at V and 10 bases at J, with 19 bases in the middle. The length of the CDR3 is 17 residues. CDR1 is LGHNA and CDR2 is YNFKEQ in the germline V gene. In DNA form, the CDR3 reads TGTGCCAGCAGCCAAGATCCACGTCAGGGGAGAGGATCACCCCTCCACTTT. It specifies CASSQDPRQGRGSPLHF.

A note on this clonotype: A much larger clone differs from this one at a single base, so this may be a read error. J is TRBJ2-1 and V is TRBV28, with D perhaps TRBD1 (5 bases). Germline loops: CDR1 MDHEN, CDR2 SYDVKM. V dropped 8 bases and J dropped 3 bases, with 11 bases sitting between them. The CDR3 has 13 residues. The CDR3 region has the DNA TGTGCCAGCTGGACAAGGGGCTACAATGAGCAGTTCTTC. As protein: CASWTRGYNEQFF.

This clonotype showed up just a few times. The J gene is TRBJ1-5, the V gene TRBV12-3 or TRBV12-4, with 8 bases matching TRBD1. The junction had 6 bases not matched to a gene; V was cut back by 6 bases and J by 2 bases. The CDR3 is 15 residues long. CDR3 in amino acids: CASRQRQGRNQPQHF. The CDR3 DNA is TGTGCCAGCAGGCAACGACAGGGGCGCAATCAGCCCCAGCATTTT.

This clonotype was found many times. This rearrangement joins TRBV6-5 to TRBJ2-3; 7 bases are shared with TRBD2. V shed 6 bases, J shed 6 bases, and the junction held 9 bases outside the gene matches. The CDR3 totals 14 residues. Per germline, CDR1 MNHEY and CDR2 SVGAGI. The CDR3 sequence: CASRGGTQTDTQYF. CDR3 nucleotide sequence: TGTGCCAGCAGGGGGGGGACCCAAACGGATACGCAGTATTTT.

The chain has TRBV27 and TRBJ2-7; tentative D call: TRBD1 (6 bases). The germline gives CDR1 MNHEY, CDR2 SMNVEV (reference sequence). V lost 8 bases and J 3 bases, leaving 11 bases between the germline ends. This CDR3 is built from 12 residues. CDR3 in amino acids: CASRGRGYEQYF. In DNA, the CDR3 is TGTGCCAGCCGAGGCAGGGGCTACGAGCAGTACTTC.

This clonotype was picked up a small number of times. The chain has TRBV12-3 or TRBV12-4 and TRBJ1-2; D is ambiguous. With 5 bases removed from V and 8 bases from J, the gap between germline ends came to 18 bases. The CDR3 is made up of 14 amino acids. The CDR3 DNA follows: TGTGCCAGCAGTCTCAAGCCCTCGCTAAGCGGCTACACCTTC. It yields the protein CASSLKPSLSGYTF.

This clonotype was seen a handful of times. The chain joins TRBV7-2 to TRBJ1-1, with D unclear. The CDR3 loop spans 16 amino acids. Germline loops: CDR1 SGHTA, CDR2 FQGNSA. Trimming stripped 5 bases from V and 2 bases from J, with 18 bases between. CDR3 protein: CASSPTRSTVNTEAFF. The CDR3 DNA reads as TGTGCCAGCAGCCCTACGAGGAGTACGGTAAACACTGAAGCTTTCTTT.

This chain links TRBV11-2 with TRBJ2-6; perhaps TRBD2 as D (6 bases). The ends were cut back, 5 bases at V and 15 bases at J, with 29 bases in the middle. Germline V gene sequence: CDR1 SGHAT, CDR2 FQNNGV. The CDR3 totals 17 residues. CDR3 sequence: CASSPRNAGRASQDLTF. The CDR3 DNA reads TGTGCCAGCAGCCCCCGGAACGCGGGACGAGCCTCTCAGGACCTGACTTTC.

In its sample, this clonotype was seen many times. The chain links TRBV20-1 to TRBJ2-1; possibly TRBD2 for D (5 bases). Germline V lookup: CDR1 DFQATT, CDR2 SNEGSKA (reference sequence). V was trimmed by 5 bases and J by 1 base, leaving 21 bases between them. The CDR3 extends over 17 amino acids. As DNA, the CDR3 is TGCAGTGCTCCAGTCGCAGCGGCAGAGGGATCCTACAATGAGCAGTTCTTC. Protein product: CSAPVAAAEGSYNEQFF.

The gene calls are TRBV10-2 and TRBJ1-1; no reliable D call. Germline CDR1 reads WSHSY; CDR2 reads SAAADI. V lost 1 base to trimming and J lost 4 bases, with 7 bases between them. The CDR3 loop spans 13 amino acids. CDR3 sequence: CASSEWQTTEAFF. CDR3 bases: TGCGCCAGCAGTGAGTGGCAGACCACTGAAGCTTTCTTT.

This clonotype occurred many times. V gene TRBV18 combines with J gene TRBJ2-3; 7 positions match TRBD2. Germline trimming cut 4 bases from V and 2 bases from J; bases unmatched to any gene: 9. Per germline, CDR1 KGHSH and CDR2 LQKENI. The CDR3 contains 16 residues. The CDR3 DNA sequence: TGTGCCAGCTCACTTTTCACCGGGGGGTCCACAGATACGCAGTATTTT. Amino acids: CASSLFTGGSTDTQYF.

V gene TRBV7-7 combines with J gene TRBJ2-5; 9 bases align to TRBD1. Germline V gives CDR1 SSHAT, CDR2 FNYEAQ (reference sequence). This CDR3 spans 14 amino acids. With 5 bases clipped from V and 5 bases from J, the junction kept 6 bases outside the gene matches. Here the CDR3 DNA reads TGTGCCAGCAGCCCCACCGGGACAGGGGAGACCCAGTACTTC. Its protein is CASSPTGTGETQYF.

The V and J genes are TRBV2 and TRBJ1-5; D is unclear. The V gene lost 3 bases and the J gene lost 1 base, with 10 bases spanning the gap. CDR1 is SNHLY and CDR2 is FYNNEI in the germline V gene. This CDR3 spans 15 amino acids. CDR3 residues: CASSEGRASNQPQHF. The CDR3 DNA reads TGTGCCAGCAGTGAGGGTAGGGCGAGCAATCAGCCCCAGCATTTT.

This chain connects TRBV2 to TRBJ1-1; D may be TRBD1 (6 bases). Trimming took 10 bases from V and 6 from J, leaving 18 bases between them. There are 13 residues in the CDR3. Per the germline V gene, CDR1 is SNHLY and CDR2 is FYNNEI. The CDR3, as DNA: TGTGCCACCCGGACACAGGGAGTGGCTGAAGCTTTCTTT. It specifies CATRTQGVAEAFF.

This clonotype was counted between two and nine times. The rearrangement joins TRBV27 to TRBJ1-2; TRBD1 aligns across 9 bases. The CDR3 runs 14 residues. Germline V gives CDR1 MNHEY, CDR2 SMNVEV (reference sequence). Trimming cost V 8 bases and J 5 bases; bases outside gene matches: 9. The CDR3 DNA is TGTGCCAGCGGATCAGACAGGGGGGTTTATGGCTACACCTTC. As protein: CASGSDRGVYGYTF.

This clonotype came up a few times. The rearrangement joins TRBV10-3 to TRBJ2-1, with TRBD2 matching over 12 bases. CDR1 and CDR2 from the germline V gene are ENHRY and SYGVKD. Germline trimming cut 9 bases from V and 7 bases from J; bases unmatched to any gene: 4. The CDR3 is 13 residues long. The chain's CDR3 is CAILAGGRNEQFF. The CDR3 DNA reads TGTGCCATACTAGCGGGGGGCCGAAATGAGCAGTTCTTC.

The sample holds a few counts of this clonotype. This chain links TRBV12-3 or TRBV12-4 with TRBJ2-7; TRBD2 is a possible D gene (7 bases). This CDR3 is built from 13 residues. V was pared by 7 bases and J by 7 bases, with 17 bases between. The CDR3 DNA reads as TGTGCCAGCACCCGTGGGGGGGCTCGGGAGCAGTACTTC. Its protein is CASTRGGAREQYF.